This T cell receptor (delta chain) was found in a study of γδ T cells in repeated Plasmodium falciparum infection. Turning to the study itself: Each infection was followed by sampling at 21 days, plus baseline and some pre-infection draws.

TCRdb fed the multiplex PCR reads to CATT. The table has tens of thousands of delta-chain clones, 0.75% to 1% seen once. Gammadelta T cells were flow-sorted from PBMC into Vgamma9/Vdelta2+ and Vdelta2-negative populations for bulk analysis. Germline-derived CDR1 and CDR2 are TSWWSYY and QGS. The CDR3 extends over 22 amino acids. Turning to this clone: TCRdb's listed protein matches a much larger clone and diverges from this DNA's translation at residue 20, likely through a read error; the protein shown comes from the DNA.

Material for sequencing was gamma-delta T cells from blood. This chain uses TRDV1 with TRDJ1; 7 nucleotides align to TRDD3. This clonotype originated in a pool of human donors (malaria-infected and uninfected, not separated). This chain's CDR3 is CALGELKVPTGDKPGDTDKHIF. The CDR3 DNA sequence: TGTGCTCTTGGGGAACTCAAGGTACCTACTGGGGATAAGCCCGGGGACACCGATAAACACATCTTT.